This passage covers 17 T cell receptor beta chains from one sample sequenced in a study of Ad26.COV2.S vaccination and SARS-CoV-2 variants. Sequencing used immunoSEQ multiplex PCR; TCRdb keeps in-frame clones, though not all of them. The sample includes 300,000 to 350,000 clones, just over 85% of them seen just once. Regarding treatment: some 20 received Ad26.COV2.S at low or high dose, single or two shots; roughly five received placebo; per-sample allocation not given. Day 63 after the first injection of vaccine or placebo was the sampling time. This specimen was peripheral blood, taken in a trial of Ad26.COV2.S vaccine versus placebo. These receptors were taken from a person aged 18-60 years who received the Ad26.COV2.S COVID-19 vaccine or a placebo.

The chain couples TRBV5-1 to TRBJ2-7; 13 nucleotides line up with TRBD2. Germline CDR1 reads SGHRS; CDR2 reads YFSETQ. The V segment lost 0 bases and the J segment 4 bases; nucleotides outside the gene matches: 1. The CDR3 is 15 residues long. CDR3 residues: CASSLGGLAGYEQYF. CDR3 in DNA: TGCGCCAGCAGCTTGGGGGGACTAGCGGGGTACGAGCAGTACTTC.

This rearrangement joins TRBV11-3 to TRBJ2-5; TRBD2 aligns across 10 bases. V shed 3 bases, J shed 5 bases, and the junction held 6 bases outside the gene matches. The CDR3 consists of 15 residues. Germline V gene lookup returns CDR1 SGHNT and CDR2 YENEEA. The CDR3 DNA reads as TGTGCCAGCAGCTTGGGAAGCGGGGGGGCGGAGACCCAGTACTTC. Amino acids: CASSLGSGGAETQYF.

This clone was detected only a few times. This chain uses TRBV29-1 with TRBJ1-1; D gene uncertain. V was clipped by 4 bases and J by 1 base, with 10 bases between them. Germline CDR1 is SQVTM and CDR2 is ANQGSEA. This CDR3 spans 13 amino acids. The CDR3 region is CSVGTASNTEAFF. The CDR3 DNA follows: TGCAGCGTTGGTACAGCGTCGAACACTGAAGCTTTCTTT.

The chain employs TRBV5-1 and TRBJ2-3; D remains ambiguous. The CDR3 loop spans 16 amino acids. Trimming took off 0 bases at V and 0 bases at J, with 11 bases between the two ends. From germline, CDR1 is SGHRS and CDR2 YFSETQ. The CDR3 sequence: CASSLGAKTSTDTQYF. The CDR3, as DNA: TGCGCCAGCAGCTTGGGCGCTAAAACTAGCACAGATACGCAGTATTTT.

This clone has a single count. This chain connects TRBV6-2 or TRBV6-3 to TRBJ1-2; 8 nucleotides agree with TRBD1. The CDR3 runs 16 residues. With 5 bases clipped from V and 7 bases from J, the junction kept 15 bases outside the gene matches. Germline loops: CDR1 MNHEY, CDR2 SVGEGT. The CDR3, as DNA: TGTGCCAGCAGTCCGGGACAGGCGACGGGGGGTCGTGGCTACACCTTC. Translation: CASSPGQATGGRGYTF.

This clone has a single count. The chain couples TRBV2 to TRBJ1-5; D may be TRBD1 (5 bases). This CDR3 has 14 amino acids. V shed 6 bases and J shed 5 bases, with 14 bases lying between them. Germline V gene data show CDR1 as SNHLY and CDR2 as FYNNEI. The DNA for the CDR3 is TGTGCCAGCAGCTCAAGGTGGGGCGATCAGCCCCAGCATTTT. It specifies CASSSRWGDQPQHF.

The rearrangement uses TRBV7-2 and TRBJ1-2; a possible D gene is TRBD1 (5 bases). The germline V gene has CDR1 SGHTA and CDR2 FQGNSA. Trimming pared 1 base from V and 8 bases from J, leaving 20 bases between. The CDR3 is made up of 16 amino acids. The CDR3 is CASSLVRGIGGGGYTF. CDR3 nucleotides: TGTGCCAGCAGCTTAGTCAGAGGGATTGGGGGAGGGGGCTACACCTTC.

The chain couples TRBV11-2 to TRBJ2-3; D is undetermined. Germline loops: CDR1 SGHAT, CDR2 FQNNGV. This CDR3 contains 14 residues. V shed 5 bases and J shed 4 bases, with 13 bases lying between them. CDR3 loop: CASSPQSPADTQYF. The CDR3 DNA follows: TGTGCCAGCAGCCCCCAGTCCCCGGCAGATACGCAGTATTTT. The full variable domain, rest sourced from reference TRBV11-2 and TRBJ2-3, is EAGVAQSPRYKIIEKRQSVAFWCNPISGHATLYWYQQILGQGPKLLIQFQNNGVVDDSQLPKDRFSAERLKGVDSTLKIQPAKLEDSAVYLCASSPQSPADTQYFGPGTRLTVL.

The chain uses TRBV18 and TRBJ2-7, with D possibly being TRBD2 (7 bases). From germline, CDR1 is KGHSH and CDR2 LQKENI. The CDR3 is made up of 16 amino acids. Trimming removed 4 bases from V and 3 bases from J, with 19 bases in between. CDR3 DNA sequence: TGTGCCAGCTCACAGTTTGGCGGGGGCCTCCTCTACGAGCAGTACTTC. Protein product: CASSQFGGGLLYEQYF.

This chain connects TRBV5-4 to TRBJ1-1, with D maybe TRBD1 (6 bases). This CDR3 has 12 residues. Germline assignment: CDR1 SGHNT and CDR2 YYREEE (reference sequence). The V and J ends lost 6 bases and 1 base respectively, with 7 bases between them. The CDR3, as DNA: TGTGCCAGCACACAGGGGAACACTGAAGCTTTCTTT. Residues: CASTQGNTEAFF.

CDR3 residues: CASSLEGGSAYNEQFF. The DNA of the CDR3 is TGTGCCAGCAGCTTAGAAGGTGGGTCAGCCTACAATGAGCAGTTCTTC. The V gene is TRBV7-6, the J gene TRBJ2-1; D unresolved. Trimming pared 1 base from V and 2 bases from J, leaving 12 bases between. Germline-derived CDR1 and CDR2 are SGHVS and FNYEAQ. The CDR3 covers 16 residues.

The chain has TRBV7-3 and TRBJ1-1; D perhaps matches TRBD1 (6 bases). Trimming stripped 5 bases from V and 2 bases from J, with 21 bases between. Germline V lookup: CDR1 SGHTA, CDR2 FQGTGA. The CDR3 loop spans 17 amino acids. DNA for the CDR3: TGTGCCAGCAGCCATAAAGGTACCTTAGGGGGTAACACTGAAGCTTTCTTT. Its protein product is CASSHKGTLGGNTEAFF.

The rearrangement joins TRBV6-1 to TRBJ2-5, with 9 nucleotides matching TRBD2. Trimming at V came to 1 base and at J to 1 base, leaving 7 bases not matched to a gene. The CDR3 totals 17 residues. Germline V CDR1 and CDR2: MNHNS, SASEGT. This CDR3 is CASSEGWLAGSQETQYF. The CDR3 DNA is TGTGCCAGCAGTGAAGGGTGGCTAGCGGGGAGCCAAGAGACCCAGTACTTC.

CDR3 protein: CASSPSNEKLFF. DNA for the CDR3: TGTGCCAGCAGTCCGAGTAATGAAAAACTGTTTTTT. The chain has TRBV2 and TRBJ1-4; D is unresolved. From germline, CDR1 is SNHLY and CDR2 FYNNEI. V lost 5 bases and J 4 bases, leaving 5 bases between the germline ends. The CDR3 loop spans 12 amino acids.

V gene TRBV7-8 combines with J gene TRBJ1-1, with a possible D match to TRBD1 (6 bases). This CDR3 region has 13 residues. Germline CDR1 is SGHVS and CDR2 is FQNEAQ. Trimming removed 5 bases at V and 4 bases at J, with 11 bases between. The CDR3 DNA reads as TGTGCCAGCAGCCGCGGGGGCGGCACTGAAGCTTTCTTT. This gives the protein CASSRGGGTEAFF.

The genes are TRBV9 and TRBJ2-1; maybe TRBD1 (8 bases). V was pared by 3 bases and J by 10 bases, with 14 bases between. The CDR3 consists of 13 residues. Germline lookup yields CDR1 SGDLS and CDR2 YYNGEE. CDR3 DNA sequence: TGTGCCAGCAGCGCACAGGGGGGAGGGGAGCAGTTCTTC. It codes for CASSAQGGGEQFF.

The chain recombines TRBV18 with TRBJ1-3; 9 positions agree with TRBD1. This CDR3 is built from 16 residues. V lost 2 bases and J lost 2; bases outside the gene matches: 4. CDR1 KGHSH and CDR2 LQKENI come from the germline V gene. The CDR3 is CASSPKRTGAGNTIYF. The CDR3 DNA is TGTGCCAGCTCACCAAAACGGACAGGGGCTGGAAACACCATATATTTT.